These 8 T cell receptor beta chains share one sample of origin, sequenced in a study of T cells in localized non-small cell lung cancer. The data were produced by immunoSEQ multiplex PCR, yet TCRdb's version contains in-frame clones alone and is incomplete. This sample has about 24,000 clones, with roughly 89% found just once. Sequenced material: peripheral blood, taken before any cancer treatment. The receptor set was obtained from a man between 35 and 75 years old with stage I squamous cell lung carcinoma.

This chain uses TRBV29-1 with TRBJ1-2; D is unclear. Germline assignment: CDR1 SQVTM and CDR2 ANQGSEA. This CDR3 spans 17 amino acids. Trimming left V 1 base short and J 8 bases short, with 26 bases between. CDR3 in amino acids: CSVEGPLGIVRGRGYTF. CDR3 in DNA: TGCAGCGTTGAAGGCCCCCTGGGGATCGTTCGGGGTAGAGGCTACACCTTC.

The gene calls are TRBV25-1 and TRBJ1-1, with TRBD1 matching 9 bases. Trimming removed 9 bases from V and 0 bases from J; junction bases left unmatched: 11. CDR1 and CDR2 (germline): MGHDK, SYGVNS. The CDR3 extends over 16 amino acids. The CDR3: CASRPDRGYMNTEAFF. DNA of the CDR3: TGTGCCAGTCGGCCGGACAGGGGTTACATGAACACTGAAGCTTTCTTT.

V usage is TRBV6-6 and J usage is TRBJ1-2; tentatively, D is TRBD1 (5 bases). V was cut by 6 bases and J by 2 bases, with 16 bases left in between. This CDR3 comprises 15 residues. CDR1 is MNHNY and CDR2 is SVGAGI in the germline V gene (reference sequence). CDR3 loop: CASSQKKEGNYGYTF. CDR3 nucleotides: TGTGCCAGCAGCCAAAAAAAGGAGGGGAACTATGGCTACACCTTC.

Only a few counts were recorded for this clone. This chain links TRBV19 with TRBJ1-2; 8 bases map to TRBD1. The CDR3 has 16 residues. After removal of 6 bases from V and 5 bases from J, the junction contained 14 bases not matched to a gene. Germline V CDR1 and CDR2: LNHDA, SQIVND (reference sequence). The CDR3 DNA sequence: TGTGCCAGTAGCCCTAGAGCAGGGGGCGACTCTTATGGCTACACCTTC. Residues: CASSPRAGGDSYGYTF.

This clone was seen only once. The chain combines TRBV6-6 with TRBJ1-1; 8 nucleotides match TRBD1. This CDR3 is 15 amino acids long. V shed 8 bases and J 3 bases; nucleotides not matched to a gene: 11. Germline CDR1 is MNHNY and CDR2 is SVGAGI (reference sequence). CDR3 bases: TGTGCCAGCCTCACCACCGACAGGGGTCACACTGAAGCTTTCTTT. Amino acids: CASLTTDRGHTEAFF.

The chain recombines TRBV5-1 with TRBJ2-1; D gene unclear. V lost 0 bases and J lost 5, with 6 bases in between. The CDR3 runs 13 residues. CDR1 and CDR2 (germline): SGHRS, YFSETQ. This CDR3 is CASSLGIDNEQFF. In DNA form, the CDR3 reads TGCGCCAGCAGCTTGGGGATAGACAATGAGCAGTTCTTC.

The chain is built from TRBV6-5 and TRBJ1-5, with 8 nucleotides matching TRBD1. This CDR3 contains 15 residues. V lost 0 bases to trimming and J lost 6 bases; unmatched junction nucleotides: 4. The germline V gene encodes CDR1 MNHEY and CDR2 SVGAGI. The CDR3 loop reads CASSYSRTGLQPQHF. CDR3 DNA: TGTGCCAGCAGTTACTCAAGGACAGGGCTTCAGCCCCAGCATTTT.

The rearrangement links TRBV18 to TRBJ1-3; a weak D match, TRBD1 (6 bases). V lost 1 base and J 4 bases, leaving 17 bases between the germline ends. Germline assignment: CDR1 KGHSH and CDR2 LQKENI. The CDR3 spans 17 residues. CDR3 in DNA: TGTGCCAGCTCACCACGGGCGGGGGCGAACACCGGAAACACCATATATTTT. Its translation is CASSPRAGANTGNTIYF.